This T cell receptor (beta chain) was obtained from a study of blood T cell repertoires in COVID-19. Produced via immunoSEQ multiplex PCR; TCRdb's table is partial and in-frame only. Of over 300,000 clones in the sample, around 83% were seen once. Per the germline V gene, CDR1 is LNHDA and CDR2 is SQIVND (reference sequence). With 1 base removed from V and 6 bases from J, the gap between germline ends came to 9 bases. CDR3 length equals 14 residues. This TCR was sampled from a woman aged 45-65 years with acute or convalescent COVID-19. V is TRBV19 and J is TRBJ1-4; D perhaps matches TRBD1 (5 bases). Sequencing was carried out using peripheral blood. CDR3: CASSIGGGYEKLFF. The CDR3 nucleotides read TGTGCCAGTAGTATAGGGGGCGGTTATGAAAAACTGTTTTTT.